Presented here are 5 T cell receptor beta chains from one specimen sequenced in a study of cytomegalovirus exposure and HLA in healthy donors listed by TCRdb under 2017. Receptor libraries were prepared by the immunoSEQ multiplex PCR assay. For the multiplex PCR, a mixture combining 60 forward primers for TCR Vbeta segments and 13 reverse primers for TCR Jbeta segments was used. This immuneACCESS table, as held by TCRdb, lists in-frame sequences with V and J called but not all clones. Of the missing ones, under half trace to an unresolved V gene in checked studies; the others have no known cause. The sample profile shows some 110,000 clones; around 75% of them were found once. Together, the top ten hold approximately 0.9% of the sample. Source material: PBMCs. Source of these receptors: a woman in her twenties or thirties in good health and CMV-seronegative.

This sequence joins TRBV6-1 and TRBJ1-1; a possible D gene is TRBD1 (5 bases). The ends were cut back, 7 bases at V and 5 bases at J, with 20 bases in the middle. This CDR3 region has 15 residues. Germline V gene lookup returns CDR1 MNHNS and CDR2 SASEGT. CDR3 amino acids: CASILTVRGGTEAFF. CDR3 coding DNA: TGTGCCAGCATATTGACAGTCCGGGGAGGTACTGAAGCTTTCTTT.

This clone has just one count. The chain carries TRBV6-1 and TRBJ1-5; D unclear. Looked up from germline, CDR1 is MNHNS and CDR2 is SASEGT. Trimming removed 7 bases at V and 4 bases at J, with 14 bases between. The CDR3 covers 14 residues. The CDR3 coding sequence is TGTGCCAGCATTCGCAGTACCGTAAATCAGCCCCAGCATTTT. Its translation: CASIRSTVNQPQHF.

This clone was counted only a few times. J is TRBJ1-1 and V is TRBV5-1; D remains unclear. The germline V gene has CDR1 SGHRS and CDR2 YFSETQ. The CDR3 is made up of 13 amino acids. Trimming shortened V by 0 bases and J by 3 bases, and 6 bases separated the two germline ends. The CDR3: CASSLEAHTEAFF. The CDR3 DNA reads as TGCGCCAGCAGCTTGGAAGCTCACACTGAAGCTTTCTTT.

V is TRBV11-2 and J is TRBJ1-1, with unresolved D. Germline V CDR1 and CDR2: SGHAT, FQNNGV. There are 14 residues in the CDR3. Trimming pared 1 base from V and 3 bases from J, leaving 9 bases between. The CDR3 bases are TGTGCCAGCAGCTTAGTTTTTGAGGACACTGAAGCTTTCTTT. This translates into CASSLVFEDTEAFF.

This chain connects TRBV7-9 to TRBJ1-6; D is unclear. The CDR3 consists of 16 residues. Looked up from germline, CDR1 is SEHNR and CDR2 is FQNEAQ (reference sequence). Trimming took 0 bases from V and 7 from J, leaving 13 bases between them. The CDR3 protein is CASSLALGSGNSPLHF. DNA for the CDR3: TGTGCCAGCAGCTTAGCGCTCGGGTCGGGAAATTCACCCCTCCACTTT.